Listed below are T cell receptor beta chains from one sample, sequenced in a study of T cells in Graves' hyperthyroidism and ophthalmopathy. TCRdb reprocessed the multiplex PCR reads with MiXCR, giving one entry per CDR3 protein. The sample includes 500,000 to 600,000 distinct CDR3 sequences, 16% of them seen just once. The material sequenced was blood. The receptor set was obtained from a young woman with Graves' hyperthyroidism. CDR3s include the opening cysteine and the closing phenylalanine or tryptophan. D genes are given only for firm matches. Where a row states a size, it is once, few, many or the class of an expanded clone; other rows omit it.

cdr3_nt | cdr3_aa | j_call | clone_size | d_call | v_call
TGTGCCAGCAGCCAAGCAACAGGGCTCTCCTACGAGCAGTACTTC | CASSQATGLSYEQYF | TRBJ2-7 | few | NA | TRBV4-2
TGTGCCAGCAGCCAATGGACTGGATACAATGAGCAGTTCTTC | CASSQWTGYNEQFF | TRBJ2-1 | many | NA | TRBV14
TGTGCCAGCAGTTTCCTTGGACAGTCACGGACAGATACGCAGTATTTT | CASSFLGQSRTDTQYF | TRBJ2-3 | many | NA | TRBV27
TGTGCCAGCAGCGATAGCGGGAACATAGAGACCCAGTACTTC | CASSDSGNIETQYF | TRBJ2-5 | NA | TRBD2 | TRBV3-1
TGTGCCAGCACTACGGGGGGACTAGCGGGCAATGAGCAGTTCTTC | CASTTGGLAGNEQFF | TRBJ2-1 | NA | TRBD2 | TRBV2
TGTGCCATCAGGGAGCGGGACAACTCCTACGAGCAGTACTTC | CAIRERDNSYEQYF | TRBJ2-7 | NA | NA | TRBV10-3
TGTGCCAGCAGCGTCGTAGGGGGCTCCTATCAGCCCCAGCATTTT | CASSVVGGSYQPQHF | TRBJ1-5 | many | TRBD1 | TRBV7-2
TGCAGTGCTAGAAGATTCAAAGGACTAGCGGGAGTACCCTACGAGCAGTACTTC | CSARRFKGLAGVPYEQYF | TRBJ2-7 | few | TRBD2 | TRBV20-1
TGTGCCAGCGGCCACACATTAGCGGGAGGCACCGGGGAGCTGTTTTTT | CASGHTLAGGTGELFF | TRBJ2-2 | many | TRBD2 | TRBV9
TGTGCCAGCAGTAGGGGGGGGGAGTACATTCAGTACTTC | CASSRGGEYIQYF | TRBJ2-4 | few | NA | TRBV6-1
TGTGCCAGCAGCAGGGGGCTGGACACCTGGGGAGAGACCCAGTACTTC | CASSRGLDTWGETQYF | TRBJ2-5 | many | TRBD1 | TRBV7-9
TGTGCCAGCAGACAGGGTTCTGAAGCTTTCTTT | CASRQGSEAFF | TRBJ1-1 | many | NA | TRBV2
TGTGCCACCAGCATGAACACTGAAGCTTTCTTT | CATSMNTEAFF | TRBJ1-1 | NA | NA | TRBV11-3
TGCGCCAGCAGCCAAGGGGACGGCTCCTATGGCTACACCTTC | CASSQGDGSYGYTF | TRBJ1-2 | many | NA | TRBV4-3
TGTGCCAGCAGTTGGCTAGCGGGAGGGGAGCAGTTCTTC | CASSWLAGGEQFF | TRBJ2-1 | NA | TRBD2 | TRBV7-9
TGTGCCAGTAGCCCCCTCGAGCGGGACTACAATGAGCAGTTCTTC | CASSPLERDYNEQFF | TRBJ2-1 | few | TRBD2 | TRBV19
TGTGCCACCAGCAGCCAAAATCAGAATCAGCCCCAGCATTTT | CATSSQNQNQPQHF | TRBJ1-5 | NA | NA | TRBV15
TGCGCCAGCAGTGAGTCGCGGGGGGCTGGGGCCAACGTCCTGACTTTC | CASSESRGAGANVLTF | TRBJ2-6 | NA | TRBD2 | TRBV10-2